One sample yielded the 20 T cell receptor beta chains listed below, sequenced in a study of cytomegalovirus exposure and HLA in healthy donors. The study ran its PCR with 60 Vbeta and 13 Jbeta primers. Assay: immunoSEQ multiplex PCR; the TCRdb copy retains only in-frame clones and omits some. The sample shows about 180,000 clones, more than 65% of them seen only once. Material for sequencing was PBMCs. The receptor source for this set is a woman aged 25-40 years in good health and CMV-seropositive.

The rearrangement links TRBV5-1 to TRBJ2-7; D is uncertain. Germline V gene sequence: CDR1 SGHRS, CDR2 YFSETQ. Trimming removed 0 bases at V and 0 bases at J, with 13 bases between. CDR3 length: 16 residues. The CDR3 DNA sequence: TGCGCCAGCAGCTTGGAGGTCGAGCCTAGCTCCTACGAGCAGTACTTC. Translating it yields CASSLEVEPSSYEQYF.

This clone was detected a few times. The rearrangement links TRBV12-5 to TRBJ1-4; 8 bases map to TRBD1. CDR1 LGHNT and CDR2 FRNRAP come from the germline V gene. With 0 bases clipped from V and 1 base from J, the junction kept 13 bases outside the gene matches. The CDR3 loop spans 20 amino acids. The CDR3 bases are TGTGCTAGTGGTTTGGTGGGTTGGACAGGGAATTACGGAACTAATGAAAAACTGTTTTTT. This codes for CASGLVGWTGNYGTNEKLFF.

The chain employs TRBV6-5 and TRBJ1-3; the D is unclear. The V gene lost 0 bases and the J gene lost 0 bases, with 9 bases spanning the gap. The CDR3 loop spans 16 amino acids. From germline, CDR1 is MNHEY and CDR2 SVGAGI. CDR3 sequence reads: CASSYSGTDSGNTIYF. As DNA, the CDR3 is TGTGCCAGCAGTTACTCTGGCACCGACTCTGGAAACACCATATATTTT.

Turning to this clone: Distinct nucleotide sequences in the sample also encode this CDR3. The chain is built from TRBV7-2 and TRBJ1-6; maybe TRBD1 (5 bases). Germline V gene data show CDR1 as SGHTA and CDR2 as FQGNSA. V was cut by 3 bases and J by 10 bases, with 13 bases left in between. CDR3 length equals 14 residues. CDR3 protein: CASSFTGAGSPLHF. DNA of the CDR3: TGTGCCAGCAGCTTTACAGGCGCTGGGTCACCCCTCCACTTT. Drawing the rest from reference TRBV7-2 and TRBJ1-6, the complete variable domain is GAGVSQSPSNKVTEKGKDVELRCDPISGHTALYWYRQSLGQGLEFLIYFQGNSAPDKSGLPSDRFSAERTGGSVSTLTIQRTQQEDSAVYLCASSFTGAGSPLHFGNGTRLTVT.

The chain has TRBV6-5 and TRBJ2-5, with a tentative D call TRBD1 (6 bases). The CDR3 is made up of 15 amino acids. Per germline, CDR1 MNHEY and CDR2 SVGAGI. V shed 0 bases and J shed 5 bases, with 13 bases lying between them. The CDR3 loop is CASSYSTGHGETQYF. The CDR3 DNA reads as TGTGCCAGCAGTTACTCCACAGGGCACGGGGAGACCCAGTACTTC.

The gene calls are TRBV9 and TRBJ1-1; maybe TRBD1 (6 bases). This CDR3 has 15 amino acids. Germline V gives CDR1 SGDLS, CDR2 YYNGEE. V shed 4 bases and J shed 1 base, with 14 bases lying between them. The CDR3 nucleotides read TGTGCCAGCAGCCCCTCCGGGACAAGGAACACTGAAGCTTTCTTT. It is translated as CASSPSGTRNTEAFF. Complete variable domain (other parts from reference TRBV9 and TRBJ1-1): DSGVTQTPKHLITATGQRVTLRCSPRSGDLSVYWYQQSLDQGLQFLIQYYNGEERAKGNILERFSAQQFPDLHSELNLSSLELGDSALYFCASSPSGTRNTEAFFGQGTRLTVV.

The DNA for the CDR3 is TGTGCCAGCTCACCACTTCAGGGGAACACTGAAGCTTTCTTT. Amino acids: CASSPLQGNTEAFF. This rearrangement joins TRBV18 to TRBJ1-1, with D tentatively TRBD1 (5 bases). This CDR3 is built from 14 residues. Germline lookup yields CDR1 KGHSH and CDR2 LQKENI. Deletions cut 1 base from V and 1 base from J, with 7 bases between.

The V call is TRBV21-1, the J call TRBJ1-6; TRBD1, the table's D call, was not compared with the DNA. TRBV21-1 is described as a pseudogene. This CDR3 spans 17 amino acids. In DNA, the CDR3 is TGTGCCAGCAGCACTAGGGACAGGGGGGTTAGAAATTCACCCCTCCACTTT. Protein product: CASSTRDRGVRNSPLHF.

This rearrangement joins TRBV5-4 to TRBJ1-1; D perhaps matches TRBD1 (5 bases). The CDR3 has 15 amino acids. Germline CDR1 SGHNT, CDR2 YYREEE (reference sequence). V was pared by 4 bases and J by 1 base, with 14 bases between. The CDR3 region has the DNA TGTGCCAGCAGCCCAAGGGGAGGGGCGAACACTGAAGCTTTCTTT. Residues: CASSPRGGANTEAFF.

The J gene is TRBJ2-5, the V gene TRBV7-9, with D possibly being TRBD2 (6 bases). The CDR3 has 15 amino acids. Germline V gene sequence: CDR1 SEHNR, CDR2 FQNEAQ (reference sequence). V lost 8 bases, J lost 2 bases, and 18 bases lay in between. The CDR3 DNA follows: TGTGCCAGCGGCGGACTTGGGGGGTCTCAAGAGACCCAGTACTTC. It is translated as CASGGLGGSQETQYF.

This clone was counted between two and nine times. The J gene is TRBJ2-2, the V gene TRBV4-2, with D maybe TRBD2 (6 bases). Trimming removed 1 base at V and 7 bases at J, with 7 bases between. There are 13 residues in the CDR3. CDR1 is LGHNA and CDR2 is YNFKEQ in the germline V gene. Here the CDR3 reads CASSQGRGGELFF. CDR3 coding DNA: TGTGCCAGCAGCCAAGGGCGGGGCGGGGAGCTGTTTTTT.

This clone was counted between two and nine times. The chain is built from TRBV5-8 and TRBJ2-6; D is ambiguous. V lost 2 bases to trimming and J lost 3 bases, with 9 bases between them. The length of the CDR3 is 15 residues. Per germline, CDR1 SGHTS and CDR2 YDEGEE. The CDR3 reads CASSLEGGGANVLTF. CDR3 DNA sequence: TGTGCCAGCAGCTTAGAAGGCGGTGGGGCCAACGTCCTGACTTTC.

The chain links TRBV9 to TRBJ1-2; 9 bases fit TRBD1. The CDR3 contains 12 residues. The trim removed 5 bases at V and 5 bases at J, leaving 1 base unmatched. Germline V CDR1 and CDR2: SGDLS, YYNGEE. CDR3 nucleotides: TGTGCCAGCAGACAGGGGGCATATGGCTACACCTTC. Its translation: CASRQGAYGYTF.

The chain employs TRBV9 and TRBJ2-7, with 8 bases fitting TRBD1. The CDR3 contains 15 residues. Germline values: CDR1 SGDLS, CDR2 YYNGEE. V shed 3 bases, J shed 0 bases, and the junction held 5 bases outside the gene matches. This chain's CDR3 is CASSADRGGSYEQYF. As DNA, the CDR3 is TGTGCCAGCAGCGCTGACAGGGGAGGCTCCTACGAGCAGTACTTC.

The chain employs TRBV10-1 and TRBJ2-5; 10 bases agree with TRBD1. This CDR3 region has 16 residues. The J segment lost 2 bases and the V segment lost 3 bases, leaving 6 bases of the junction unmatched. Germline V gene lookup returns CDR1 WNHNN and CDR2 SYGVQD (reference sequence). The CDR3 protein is CASSDSDRGPQETQYF. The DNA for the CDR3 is TGCGCCAGCAGTGATAGTGACAGGGGGCCACAAGAGACCCAGTACTTC.

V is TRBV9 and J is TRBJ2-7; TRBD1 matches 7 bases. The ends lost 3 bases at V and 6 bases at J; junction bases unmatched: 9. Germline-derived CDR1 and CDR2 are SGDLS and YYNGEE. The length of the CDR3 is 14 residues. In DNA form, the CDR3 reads TGTGCCAGCAGCGCCAGGGGGAGACCGAGCGAGCAGTACTTC. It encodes CASSARGRPSEQYF.

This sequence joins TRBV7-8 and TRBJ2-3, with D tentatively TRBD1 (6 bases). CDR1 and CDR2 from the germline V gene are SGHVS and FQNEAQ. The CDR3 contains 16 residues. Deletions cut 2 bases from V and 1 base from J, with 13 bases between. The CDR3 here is CASSLFWGLGTDTQYF. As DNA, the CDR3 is TGTGCCAGCAGCTTATTTTGGGGGCTAGGCACAGATACGCAGTATTTT.

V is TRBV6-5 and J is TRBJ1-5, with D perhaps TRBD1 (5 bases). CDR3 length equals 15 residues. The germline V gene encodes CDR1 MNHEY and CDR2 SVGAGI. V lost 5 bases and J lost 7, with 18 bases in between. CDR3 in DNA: TGTGCCAGCAGTCCAGGGCAGGGTAATTTACAGCCCCAGCATTTT. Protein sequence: CASSPGQGNLQPQHF.

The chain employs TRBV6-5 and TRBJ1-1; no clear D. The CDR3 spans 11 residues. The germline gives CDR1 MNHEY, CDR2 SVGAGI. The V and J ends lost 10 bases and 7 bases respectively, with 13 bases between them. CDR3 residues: CATGGFGEAFF. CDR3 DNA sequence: TGTGCCACCGGAGGGTTCGGTGAAGCTTTCTTT.

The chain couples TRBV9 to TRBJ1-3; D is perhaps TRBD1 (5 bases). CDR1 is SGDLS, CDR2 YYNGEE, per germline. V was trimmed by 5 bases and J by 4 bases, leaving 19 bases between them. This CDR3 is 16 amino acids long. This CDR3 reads CASRSGAAEGGNTIYF. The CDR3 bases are TGTGCCAGCAGGAGCGGGGCCGCGGAAGGGGGAAACACCATATATTTT.